Below are 5 T cell receptor beta chains sequenced from a single sample in a study of T cells after somatic rescue of genetic block. TCRdb keeps only in-frame clones here, not all; method: immunoSEQ multiplex PCR. The sample has 12,000 or so clones, about four fifths seen once. Sequenced: peripheral blood mononuclear cells (PBMCs). The receptors were sampled from a boy aged 10-17 years.

The chain links TRBV2 to TRBJ2-1; 11 bases map to TRBD2. The CDR3 consists of 15 residues. Germline CDR1 reads SNHLY; CDR2 reads FYNNEI. J gave up 5 bases and V 6 bases, and 6 bases lay outside the gene matches. CDR3 sequence (DNA): TGTGCCAGCAGATTACTAGCGGGGGTCAACAATGAGCAGTTCTTC. Protein product: CASRLLAGVNNEQFF.

The chain carries TRBV6-5 and TRBJ2-7; 11 bases are a match to TRBD2. J gave up 8 bases and V 6 bases, and 12 bases lay outside the gene matches. Germline V CDR1 and CDR2: MNHEY, SVGAGI. The CDR3 extends over 15 amino acids. As DNA, the CDR3 is TGTGCCAGCAGCAGACCGGGACTAGCGGTCCCGCAGCAGTACTTC. It encodes CASSRPGLAVPQQYF.

This rearrangement joins TRBV4-1 to TRBJ2-3, with D perhaps TRBD2 (5 bases). Between the trimmed V and J ends, which lost 0 bases and 6 bases, there was a span of 19 bases. Germline loops: CDR1 MGHRA, CDR2 YSYEKL. The CDR3 is 17 amino acids. The chain's CDR3 is CASSQEGSRVARDTQYF. The CDR3 DNA reads as TGCGCCAGCAGCCAAGAGGGCTCGAGGGTGGCGCGGGATACGCAGTATTTT.

V usage is TRBV11-3 and J usage is TRBJ2-7, with D maybe TRBD1 (5 bases). This CDR3 has 15 amino acids. The V end lost 0 bases, the J end lost 12 bases, and 21 bases lay between the germline ends. Germline V gene data show CDR1 as SGHNT and CDR2 as YENEEA. Written as DNA, the CDR3 is TGTGCCAGCAGCTTAGAGGCAGGGAAGGCTACGTTGATGTACTTC. Its translation is CASSLEAGKATLMYF.

The chain is built from TRBV2 and TRBJ1-1; 8 nucleotides match TRBD1. The germline gives CDR1 SNHLY, CDR2 FYNNEI. The CDR3 extends over 15 amino acids. Unmatched junction bases numbered 12, after V lost 8 bases and J lost 4 bases. DNA of the CDR3: TGTGCCAGCTCATCCAGGGGGCTGGTTGGCACTGAAGCTTTCTTT. Protein: CASSSRGLVGTEAFF.